This T cell receptor beta chain is from a study of response to subunit inactivated influenza vaccine. General observations from the study: The authors put forward the suggestion that each seasonal influenza vaccination may bring in only a limited number of new T cells.

The CDR3 is made up of 14 amino acids. V was pared by 7 bases and J by 4 bases, with 8 bases of the junction left unmatched. Germline V gives CDR1 SGDLS, CDR2 YYNGEE. On this clonotype: No antigen is known for it.

TCRdb reanalysed the RT-PCR reads using MiXCR and keeps one entry per CDR3 protein. This repertoire shows 490,000 or so distinct CDR3 sequences, less than 8% found once; its top ten account for about an eighth. Specimen: PBMCs from blood, collected 23 months after vaccination. The chain has TRBV9 and TRBJ1-5, with 7 nucleotides matching TRBD1. The clonotype was recovered from a man aged 50 to 69 who received an inactivated influenza vaccine. The CDR3 DNA is TGTGCCAGCGGGACAGCTTCACGTAATCAGCCCCAGCATTTT. Residues: CASGTASRNQPQHF. Full variable domain (missing parts from reference TRBV9 and TRBJ1-5): DSGVTQTPKHLITATGQRVTLRCSPRSGDLSVYWYQQSLDQGLQFLIQYYNGEERAKGNILERFSAQQFPDLHSELNLSSLELGDSALYFCASGTASRNQPQHFGDGTRLSIL.